The clone carrying this T cell receptor (beta chain) was found once. Its target is unknown. A much larger clone is a single base away; this may be a read error. The data stem from a study of read filtering for tumor transcriptome and immune sequencing. Turning to the study itself: Per sample, TCR-region reads ranged about 3.5 to 11 million by IR-seq, roughly 80 to 1273 by RNA-seq. Study conclusions and caveats: IR-seq and RNA-seq agreed better without single-read clonotypes. About 81.9% of IR-seq clonotypes had one read, totaling approximately 4% of reads; RNA-seq: approximately 73% and 42%.

Sampling of bone marrow took place during active disease in every patient. The library was built from approximately 400 ng RNA with molecular barcoded adaptors for alpha/delta and beta/gamma chains. TCRdb re-derived calls from the reads in MiXCR, one entry per CDR3 protein. The table lists around 50,000 distinct CDR3 sequences, approximately 13% of them singletons, with 15% to 20% in the top ten. This CDR3 has 16 amino acids. The V end was cut by 0 bases, the J end by 2 bases, with 11 bases between. In germline, CDR1 is SGHVS, CDR2 FQNEAQ. This TCR was sampled from a donor at least 40 years old with multiple myeloma. The rearrangement links TRBV7-8 to TRBJ2-1, with D perhaps matching TRBD2 (7 bases). Sequenced sample: a population of CD138-negative cells sorted from bone marrow. CDR3 residues: CASSLARGPPYNEQFF. The CDR3 region has the DNA TGTGCCAGCAGCTTAGCGCGGGGGCCCCCCTACAATGAGCAGTTCTTC.